These 9 T cell receptor beta chains originate from one sample sequenced in a study of blood T cell repertoires in COVID-19. TCRdb's table, derived via immunoSEQ multiplex PCR, lists solely in-frame clones and lacks some. The sample has approximately 80,000 clones, approximately 88% seen once. The material sequenced was peripheral blood. The origin of the receptors is a woman over 75 with acute or convalescent COVID-19.

J is TRBJ2-1 and V is TRBV29-1; tentative D call: TRBD1 (7 bases). The CDR3 extends over 13 amino acids. Per germline, CDR1 SQVTM and CDR2 ANQGSEA. Deletions cut 8 bases from V and 4 bases from J, with 15 bases between. In DNA form, the CDR3 reads TGCAGCTCCAGGGGGGCGGGATACAATGAGCAGTTCTTC. Protein sequence: CSSRGAGYNEQFF.

The rearrangement uses TRBV9 and TRBJ1-2; tentatively, D is TRBD1 (5 bases). The V end lost 4 bases, the J end lost 5 bases, and 12 bases lay between the germline ends. The CDR3 spans 13 residues. The germline CDR1 and CDR2 sequences are SGDLS and YYNGEE. CDR3 amino acids: CASSPSGGYGYTF. The CDR3 DNA is TGTGCCAGCAGCCCTTCGGGGGGTTATGGCTACACCTTC. The full variable domain, completed using reference TRBV9 and TRBJ1-2, is DSGVTQTPKHLITATGQRVTLRCSPRSGDLSVYWYQQSLDQGLQFLIQYYNGEERAKGNILERFSAQQFPDLHSELNLSSLELGDSALYFCASSPSGGYGYTFGSGTRLTVV.

The V call is TRBV9, the J call TRBJ2-3, with no clear D. Trimming removed 0 bases at V and 10 bases at J, with 15 bases between. Germline V CDR1 and CDR2: SGDLS, YYNGEE. The CDR3 totals 14 residues. The CDR3 sequence is CASSVGDFYKAQYF. The CDR3 DNA reads TGTGCCAGCAGCGTAGGAGACTTCTATAAGGCGCAGTATTTT.

The chain carries TRBV25-1 and TRBJ2-7, with D perhaps matching TRBD1 (5 bases). With 3 bases removed from V and 3 bases from J, the gap between germline ends came to 12 bases. The germline CDR1 and CDR2 sequences are MGHDK and SYGVNS. CDR3 length: 14 residues. In DNA form, the CDR3 reads TGTGCCAGCAGTGAGGTGGGTCAGGGCTACGAGCAGTACTTC. Amino acids: CASSEVGQGYEQYF.

This clone was seen once. The J gene is TRBJ1-2, the V gene TRBV6-5; TRBD1 might be the D (5 bases). The CDR3 contains 15 residues. Trimming stripped 0 bases from V and 4 bases from J, with 12 bases between. CDR1 MNHEY and CDR2 SVGAGI come from the germline V gene. The DNA of the CDR3 is TGTGCCAGCAGTTACTCAAGGGGTAACTCCTATGGCTACACCTTC. Protein sequence: CASSYSRGNSYGYTF.

Regarding this clone: This same CDR3 is encoded by further DNA sequences in the sample. The rearrangement uses TRBV7-2 and TRBJ1-4, with a possible D match to TRBD1 (6 bases). Germline V CDR1 and CDR2: SGHTA, FQGNSA. This CDR3 spans 14 amino acids. The V end lost 2 bases, the J end lost 4 bases, and 8 bases lay between the germline ends. The CDR3 reads CASSLRGGNEKLFF. CDR3 DNA: TGTGCCAGCAGCTTAAGAGGGGGTAATGAAAAACTGTTTTTT. The entire variable domain, with the rest obtained from reference TRBV7-2 and TRBJ1-4, is as follows: GAGVSQSPSNKVTEKGKDVELRCDPISGHTALYWYRQSLGQGLEFLIYFQGNSAPDKSGLPSDRFSAERTGGSVSTLTIQRTQQEDSAVYLCASSLRGGNEKLFFGSGTQLSVL.

CDR3 region: CASSAGHTNTEAFF. As DNA, the CDR3 is TGTGCCAGCAGCGCGGGACACACGAACACTGAAGCTTTCTTT. The V and J genes are TRBV9 and TRBJ1-1; TRBD1 is a possible D gene (6 bases). CDR1 is SGDLS and CDR2 is YYNGEE in the germline V gene. Trimming cost V 3 bases and J 1 base, with 10 bases left between them. The CDR3 is 14 amino acids. Variable domain in full (rest from reference TRBV9 and TRBJ1-1): DSGVTQTPKHLITATGQRVTLRCSPRSGDLSVYWYQQSLDQGLQFLIQYYNGEERAKGNILERFSAQQFPDLHSELNLSSLELGDSALYFCASSAGHTNTEAFFGQGTRLTVV.

The chain carries TRBV30 and TRBJ2-2; 9 bases are shared with TRBD1. CDR1 and CDR2 from the germline V gene are GTSNPN and SVGIG (reference sequence). The CDR3 loop spans 14 amino acids. Trimming took 5 bases from V and 2 from J; bases not matched to a gene: 3. The chain's CDR3 is CAWGQGINTGELFF. As DNA, the CDR3 is TGTGCCTGGGGACAGGGGATAAACACCGGGGAGCTGTTTTTT. The whole variable domain, filled in from reference TRBV30 and TRBJ2-2, reads SQTIHQWPATLVQPVGSPLSLECTVEGTSNPNLYWYRQAAGRGLQLLFYSVGIGQISSEVPQNLSASRPQDRQFILSSKKLLLSDSGFYLCAWGQGINTGELFFGEGSRLTVL.

The chain links TRBV2 to TRBJ1-1; the D gene is possibly TRBD1 (5 bases). The length of the CDR3 is 15 residues. Deletions cut 0 bases from V and 1 base from J, with 9 bases between. CDR1 and CDR2 (germline): SNHLY, FYNNEI. CDR3 loop: CASSEAGGGNTEAFF. The CDR3, as DNA: TGTGCCAGCAGTGAAGCCGGGGGAGGGAACACTGAAGCTTTCTTT.